A selection of T cell receptor beta chains follows, all from one sample in a study of cytotoxic CD8 clonotypes in ibrutinib-treated CLL. Clones were sequenced by immunoSEQ multiplex PCR, and TCRdb holds only the in-frame ones, with some missing. The data show around 250,000 clones, around 70% seen once. Sample: PBMCs, taken after 24 months of ibrutinib treatment. All receptors come from a human donor with chronic lymphocytic leukemia. The CDR3 runs from the conserved cysteine through the conserved F or W. D genes are given only for firm matches. Expanded clones are given a class, and other clones once, few, many or no size at all.

length	size	J	D	V	CDR3	DNA
13	-	TRBJ2-3	-	TRBV15	CATGLDYTDTQYF	TGTGCCACCGGGCTAGATTACACAGATACGCAGTATTTT
13	once	TRBJ2-7	TRBD2	TRBV27	CVSSRAGRDEQYF	TGTGTCAGCAGTAGGGCAGGGAGGGACGAGCAGTACTTC
11	few	TRBJ2-7	-	TRBV6-5	CASSYSEEQYF	TGTGCCAGCAGTTACTCGGAGGAGCAGTACTTC
15	few	TRBJ2-7	-	TRBV19	CASSIVDTGLYEQYF	TGTGCCAGTAGTATAGTGGATACTGGACTCTACGAGCAGTACTTC
13	-	TRBJ1-1	-	TRBV27	CASSPRVPVEAFF	TGTGCCAGCAGCCCCCGGGTCCCGGTTGAAGCTTTCTTT
16	-	TRBJ2-2	TRBD2	TRBV28	CATEILAGGTGGELFF	TGTGCCACCGAAATCCTAGCGGGAGGAACGGGCGGGGAGCTGTTTTTT
15	-	TRBJ2-4	-	TRBV5-1	CASSLGLGAENIQYF	TGCGCCAGCAGCTTGGGTCTCGGGGCCGAAAACATTCAGTACTTC
12	-	TRBJ2-1	TRBD2	TRBV11-2	CASSPGLGEQFF	TGTGCCAGCAGCCCAGGACTAGGTGAGCAGTTCTTC
15	few	TRBJ2-3	TRBD2	TRBV7-2	CASAKSLVAAGEAIF	TGTGCCAGCGCAAAATCCCTCGTTGCAGCGGGAGAAGCCATTTTT
15	-	TRBJ2-1	TRBD1	TRBV30	CAWRETGTGAGGQFF	TGTGCCTGGCGTGAAACCGGGACAGGGGCCGGGGGGCAGTTCTTC
12	-	TRBJ2-7	-	TRBV10-2	CASSREMGEQYF	TGCGCCAGCAGTAGGGAAATGGGGGAGCAGTACTTC
15	few	TRBJ2-2	TRBD1	TRBV30	CAWTRQGANTGELFF	TGTGCCTGGACTCGACAGGGCGCGAACACCGGGGAGCTGTTTTTT
12	-	TRBJ1-1	-	TRBV5-1	CASSPADTEAFF	TGCGCCAGCAGCCCGGCGGACACTGAAGCTTTCTTT
15	-	TRBJ1-4	-	TRBV29-1	CSVAEVHTSNEKLFF	TGCAGCGTTGCTGAGGTCCATACCAGCAATGAAAAACTGTTTTTT
15	-	TRBJ2-2	-	TRBV2	CASRSGTASTGELFF	TGTGCCAGCCGTTCCGGGACGGCAAGCACCGGGGAGCTGTTTTTT
18	-	TRBJ2-3	TRBD2	TRBV4-2	CASSQVSGRLHSTDTQYF	TGTGCCAGCAGCCAAGTCAGCGGGAGGTTACACAGCACAGATACGCAGTATTTT
12	-	TRBJ2-7	-	TRBV6-6	CASTDSGYEQYF	TGTGCCAGCACCGACAGTGGTTACGAGCAGTACTTC
17	once	TRBJ1-4	TRBD1	TRBV7-9	CASSAALQGFTNEKLFF	TGTGCCAGCAGCGCGGCCCTACAGGGGTTTACTAATGAAAAACTGTTTTTT
15	few	TRBJ1-4	TRBD1	TRBV27	CASTRQGTTNEKLFF	TGTGCCAGCACTAGACAGGGCACAACTAATGAAAAACTGTTTTTT
13	-	TRBJ1-1	-	TRBV6-5	CASRRALNTEAFF	TGTGCCAGCCGGAGGGCATTGAACACTGAAGCTTTCTTT
13	-	TRBJ1-2	TRBD1	TRBV29-1	CSVQDRGLDGYTF	TGCAGCGTCCAAGACAGGGGGCTTGATGGCTACACCTTC
15	-	TRBJ2-7	TRBD2	TRBV6-5	CASRSSRLAGYEQYF	TGTGCCAGCAGGTCCAGTCGACTAGCGGGCTACGAGCAGTACTTC
11	-	TRBJ1-5	-	TRBV20-1	CSAYQLQPQHF	TGCAGTGCGTACCAACTTCAGCCCCAGCATTTT
12	-	TRBJ2-7	-	TRBV4-2	CASSQEGYEQYF	TGTGCCAGCAGCCAAGAGGGGTACGAGCAGTACTTC
13	few	TRBJ1-1	-	TRBV30	CALLSRGTGEAFF	TGTGCCTTATTAAGCAGGGGAACAGGAGAAGCTTTCTTT
14	-	TRBJ2-3	TRBD2	TRBV2	CASDWTSGTDTQYF	TGTGCCAGCGACTGGACTAGCGGCACAGATACGCAGTATTTT
18	-	TRBJ2-2	TRBD2	TRBV27	CASSFTSGGAANTGELFF	TGTGCCAGCAGTTTCACTAGCGGGGGGGCCGCGAACACCGGGGAGCTGTTTTTT
14	-	TRBJ2-7	-	TRBV6-5	CASSAGQVSYEQYF	TGTGCCAGCAGCGCAGGGCAGGTCTCCTACGAGCAGTACTTC
14	few	TRBJ1-1	-	TRBV5-1	CASSFGPGNTEAFF	TGCGCCAGCAGCTTCGGACCTGGGAACACTGAAGCTTTCTTT
14	-	TRBJ2-1	TRBD2	TRBV27	CASSYIVAGNEQFF	TGTGCCAGCAGTTATATAGTAGCGGGCAATGAGCAGTTCTTC
12	-	TRBJ2-7	-	TRBV28	CASSLGVSEQYF	TGTGCCAGCAGTTTGGGGGTATCCGAGCAGTACTTC
12	-	TRBJ1-2	-	TRBV29-1	CSVGDENYGYTF	TGCAGCGTGGGGGACGAAAACTATGGCTACACCTTC
15	-	TRBJ2-3	-	TRBV5-1	CASSPQGQDTDTQYF	TGCGCCAGCAGCCCGCAGGGGCAAGACACAGATACGCAGTATTTT
16	-	TRBJ2-1	TRBD1	TRBV15	CATSRGTGTGKSEQFF	TGTGCCACCAGCAGAGGAACCGGGACAGGGAAGAGTGAGCAGTTCTTC
16	-	TRBJ2-6	TRBD1	TRBV27	CASSPRQGDGANVLTF	TGTGCCAGCAGTCCCAGACAGGGGGACGGGGCCAACGTCCTGACTTTC
13	once	TRBJ1-4	TRBD1	TRBV10-3	CAVRQGRNEKLFF	TGTGCCGTACGACAGGGGCGAAATGAAAAACTGTTTTTT
17	-	TRBJ1-2	-	TRBV11-2	CASSLSLRSGENYGYTF	TGTGCCAGCAGCTTATCTCTTCGATCTGGGGAAAACTATGGCTACACCTTC
10	-	TRBJ2-5	TRBD1	TRBV7-3	CASTRDRQYF	TGTGCCAGCACGAGGGACAGACAGTACTTC
15	-	TRBJ2-3	-	TRBV5-1	CASSLADPGTDTQYF	TGCGCCAGCAGCTTGGCCGACCCAGGCACAGATACGCAGTATTTT
13	-	TRBJ1-1	-	TRBV29-1	CSFWGGETTEAFF	TGCAGCTTCTGGGGAGGGGAGACCACTGAAGCTTTCTTT
13	-	TRBJ1-2	-	TRBV30	CAWSEGRFDGYTF	TGTGCCTGGAGTGAAGGCAGGTTTGATGGCTACACCTTC
15	-	TRBJ2-5	TRBD1	TRBV28	CASSLGTAYQETQYF	TGTGCCAGCAGTTTAGGGACAGCGTACCAAGAGACCCAGTACTTC
14	-	TRBJ2-7	-	TRBV13	CASSLRGANYEQYF	TGTGCCAGCAGCTTACGGGGGGCAAACTACGAGCAGTACTTC
14	-	TRBJ1-4	-	TRBV2	CASSEPVANEKLFF	TGTGCCAGCAGTGAGCCTGTAGCGAATGAAAAACTGTTTTTT
14	-	TRBJ2-7	TRBD2	TRBV7-2	CASSKTSGTYEQYF	TGTGCCAGCAGCAAGACTAGCGGGACCTACGAGCAGTACTTC
17	-	TRBJ1-2	TRBD1	TRBV6-1	CASSEGLASGTGLGYTF	TGTGCCAGCAGTGAAGGACTCGCATCCGGGACAGGGCTTGGCTACACCTTC
15	few	TRBJ1-2	TRBD1	TRBV19	CASSIDSGQSYGYTF	TGTGCCAGTAGTATAGATTCGGGACAGAGCTATGGCTACACCTTC
14	-	TRBJ1-1	-	TRBV5-1	CASSLSRVGTEAFF	TGCGCCAGCAGCTTGAGCAGGGTTGGCACTGAAGCTTTCTTT
15	-	TRBJ2-1	TRBD2	TRBV29-1	CSGCRGGVPHNEQFF	TGCAGCGGATGCCGCGGGGGGGTTCCCCACAATGAGCAGTTCTTC
12	-	TRBJ2-1	-	TRBV27	CASIAGRNEQFF	TGTGCCAGCATCGCAGGGCGTAATGAGCAGTTCTTC
15	once	TRBJ1-3	-	TRBV30	CAWNPTGHSGNTIYF	TGTGCCTGGAACCCGACAGGCCACTCTGGAAACACCATATATTTT
15	few	TRBJ2-7	TRBD1	TRBV9	CASSVEGTGNYEQYF	TGTGCCAGCAGCGTAGAGGGGACAGGAAACTACGAGCAGTACTTC
14	-	TRBJ2-1	-	TRBV27	CASSTIGGNNEQFF	TGTGCCAGCAGTACCATAGGGGGAAACAATGAGCAGTTCTTC
14	once	TRBJ1-1	-	TRBV15	CATSEHGLNTEAFF	TGTGCCACCAGCGAACACGGATTGAACACTGAAGCTTTCTTT
15	-	TRBJ2-3	TRBD2	TRBV4-3	CASSQGLAGGDTQYF	TGCGCCAGCAGCCAAGGGCTAGCGGGAGGAGATACGCAGTATTTT
14	-	TRBJ1-1	-	TRBV7-6	CASSPSPTNTEAFF	TGTGCCAGCAGCCCATCTCCGACGAACACTGAAGCTTTCTTT
16	once	TRBJ2-3	-	TRBV7-6	CASSLVSAGITDTQYF	TGTGCCAGCAGCTTAGTCTCGGCAGGGATCACAGATACGCAGTATTTT